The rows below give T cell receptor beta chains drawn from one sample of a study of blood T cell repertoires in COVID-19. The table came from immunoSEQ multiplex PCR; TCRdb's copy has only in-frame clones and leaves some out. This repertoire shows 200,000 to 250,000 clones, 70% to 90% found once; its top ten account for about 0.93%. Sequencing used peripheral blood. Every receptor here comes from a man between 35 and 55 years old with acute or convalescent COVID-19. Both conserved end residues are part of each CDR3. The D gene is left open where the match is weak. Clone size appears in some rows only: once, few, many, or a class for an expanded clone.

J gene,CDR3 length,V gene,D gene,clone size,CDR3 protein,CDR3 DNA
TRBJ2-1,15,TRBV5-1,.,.,CASSKDGENYNEQFF,TGCGCCAGCAGCAAGGACGGGGAAAACTACAATGAGCAGTTCTTC
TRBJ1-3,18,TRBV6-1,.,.,CASSEASSWTAGGNTIYF,TGTGCCAGCAGTGAAGCCTCCTCGTGGACCGCGGGGGGAAACACCATATATTTT
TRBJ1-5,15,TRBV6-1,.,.,CASSEQSVSNQPQHF,TGTGCCAGCAGTGAACAGTCAGTTAGCAATCAGCCCCAGCATTTT
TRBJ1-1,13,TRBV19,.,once,CASAGTPNTEAFF,TGTGCCAGCGCCGGGACACCGAACACTGAAGCTTTCTTT
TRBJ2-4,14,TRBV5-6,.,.,CASSLVQGKNIQYF,TGTGCCAGCAGCTTGGTACAGGGTAAAAACATTCAGTACTTC
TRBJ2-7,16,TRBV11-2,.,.,CASSLGGGTATYEQYF,TGTGCCAGCAGCTTAGGCGGCGGGACTGCGACCTACGAGCAGTACTTC
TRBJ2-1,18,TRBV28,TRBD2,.,CASTIGASGGLSYNEQFF,TGTGCCAGCACCATAGGGGCTAGCGGGGGGCTTTCCTACAATGAGCAGTTCTTC
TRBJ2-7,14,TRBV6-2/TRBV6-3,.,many,CASSYTEGNYEQYF,TGTGCCAGCAGTTACACGGAGGGGAACTACGAGCAGTACTTC
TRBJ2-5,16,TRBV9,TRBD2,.,CASSSSGLAGAQTQYF,TGTGCCAGCAGCTCATCCGGACTAGCGGGGGCACAGACCCAGTACTTC
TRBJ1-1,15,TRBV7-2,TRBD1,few,CASSLGAGGGTEAFF,TGTGCCAGCAGCTTAGGTGCAGGGGGCGGCACTGAAGCTTTCTTT
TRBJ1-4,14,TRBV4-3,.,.,CASSQEPRREKLFF,TGCGCCAGCAGCCAAGAGCCCAGGAGGGAGAAACTGTTTTTT
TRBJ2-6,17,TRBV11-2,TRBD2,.,CASSLAGGVSGANVLTF,TGTGCCAGCAGCTTAGCGGGGGGTGTCTCTGGGGCCAACGTCCTGACTTTC
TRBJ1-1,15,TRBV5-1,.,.,CASSLEGDMNTEAFF,TGCGCCAGCAGCTTGGAGGGGGATATGAACACTGAAGCTTTCTTT
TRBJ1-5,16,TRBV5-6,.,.,CASSLWGLDSNQPQHF,TGTGCCAGCAGCTTGTGGGGGCTAGATAGCAATCAGCCCCAGCATTTT
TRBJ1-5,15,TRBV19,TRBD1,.,CASSIFDRERQPQHF,TGTGCCAGTAGTATATTTGACAGGGAGCGACAGCCCCAGCATTTT
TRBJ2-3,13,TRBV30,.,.,CAWKGPGQDTQYF,TGTGCCTGGAAGGGGCCAGGCCAGGATACGCAGTATTTT
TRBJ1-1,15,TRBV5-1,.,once,CASSFSNRVNTEAFF,TGCGCCAGCAGTTTTTCCAACAGGGTGAACACTGAAGCTTTCTTT
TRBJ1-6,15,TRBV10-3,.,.,CAISESDGGSSPLHF,TGTGCCATCAGTGAGTCGGATGGAGGGAGTTCACCCCTCCACTTT
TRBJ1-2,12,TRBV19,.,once,CLPPGEGHGYTF,TGTCTCCCCCCGGGGGAAGGGCATGGCTACACCTTC
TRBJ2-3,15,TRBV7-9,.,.,CASSLEGVSTDTQYF,TGTGCCAGCAGCTTAGAGGGGGTCAGCACAGATACGCAGTATTTT
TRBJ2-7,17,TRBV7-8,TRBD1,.,CASSFKKRTGGDYEQYF,TGTGCCAGCAGCTTCAAAAAACGGACAGGCGGAGACTACGAGCAGTACTTC
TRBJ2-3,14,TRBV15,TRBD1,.,CATSGRTGADTQYF,TGTGCCACCAGCGGAAGGACAGGGGCAGATACGCAGTATTTT
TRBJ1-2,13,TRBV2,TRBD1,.,CASNVRGNEGYTF,TGTGCCAGCAACGTCAGGGGGAATGAGGGCTACACCTTC
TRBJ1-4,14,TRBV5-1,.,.,CASSLEGANEKLFF,TGCGCCAGCAGCTTGGAAGGGGCTAATGAAAAACTGTTTTTT
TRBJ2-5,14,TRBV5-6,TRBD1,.,CASSSDRGRETQYF,TGTGCCAGCAGCTCGGACAGGGGAAGGGAGACCCAGTACTTC
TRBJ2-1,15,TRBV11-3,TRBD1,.,CASSLGQGRIDEQFF,TGTGCCAGCAGCTTAGGACAGGGAAGAATAGATGAGCAGTTCTTC
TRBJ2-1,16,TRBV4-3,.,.,CASSQTRDSYYNEQFF,TGCGCCAGCAGCCAGACCCGGGACTCGTATTACAATGAGCAGTTCTTC
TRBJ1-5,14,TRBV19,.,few,CASSAVEESQPQHF,TGTGCCAGTAGCGCAGTGGAGGAGAGTCAGCCCCAGCATTTT
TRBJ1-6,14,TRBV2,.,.,CASSEWGVRSPLHF,TGTGCCAGCAGTGAATGGGGGGTACGATCACCCCTCCACTTT
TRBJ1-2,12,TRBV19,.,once,CASKQFNYGYTF,TGTGCCAGTAAACAGTTTAACTATGGCTACACCTTC